This T cell receptor (beta chain) was captured by sequencing in a study of shared clonotypes between healthy human individuals. On the study more broadly: Aged 18 to 49, the donors were two women and three men. Whole-study findings and limits: The authors sampled blood alone, and tissue repertoires likely differ. Clonotype sharing among donors was thought likely to change with sequencing depth.

Per the authors' pipeline: Filtering differed since immunoSEQ provided only junctions, with no quality scores. Data came from immunoSEQ multiplex PCR; TCRdb stores just in-frame clones and leaves some out. The V and J calls and clone size were taken over from that table, and D and trimming were inferred from the DNA. The data show some 510,000 clones, 79% seen once. Turning to this clone: The target antigen is unknown.

Germline lookup yields CDR1 LGHNA and CDR2 YSLEER. The CDR3 contains 14 residues. V lost 2 bases to trimming and J lost 6 bases, with 12 bases between them. What was sequenced was PBMCs. The receptor's source is a woman between 35 and 50 years old in good health. Some clones in this sample may be carry-over from other donors' samples. The V gene is TRBV4-3, the J gene TRBJ2-3; D not certain. This chain's CDR3 is CASSQPGRRDTQYF. The CDR3 DNA is TGCGCCAGCAGCCAACCGGGCCGCCGGGATACGCAGTATTTT.